This T cell receptor (beta chain) was recovered during a study of blood T cell repertoires in COVID-19. Study-wide context: Sites across the United States, Italy and Spain contributed samples from acute and convalescent COVID-19.

This CDR3 is 15 amino acids long. Germline trimming cut 5 bases from V and 2 bases from J; bases unmatched to any gene: 5. The germline V gene encodes CDR1 KGHSH and CDR2 LQKENI. Participant reports of clinical history set cohort assignment. Symptom resolution, clearance, or two negative PCRs marked the recovered donors of Cohort 3. Per the original methods: From reference gene primer amplification, estimates of nucleated cell counts were derived. TCRdb's table, derived via immunoSEQ multiplex PCR, lists solely in-frame clones and lacks some. D and trimming come from the DNA, and the V and J calls and clone size come from that table. The sample lists approximately 200,000 clones, roughly 83% occurring once.

The source is a woman aged 25 to 39 who had recovered from COVID-19. The specimen sequenced was PBMCs or T cells enriched from blood (not recorded which). The J gene is TRBJ2-3, the V gene TRBV18, with 9 bases aligning to TRBD2. This CDR3 is CASSTWTSDTDTQYF. The CDR3 bases are TGTGCCAGCTCAACGTGGACTAGCGACACAGATACGCAGTATTTT.